A single sample gave rise to the 5 T cell receptor beta chains below, sequenced in a study of monozygotic twins with inflammatory bowel disease. TCRdb re-called the 5' RACE reads; every CDR3 protein appears as one record, without DNA. In total, the table holds some 150,000 distinct CDR3 sequences. Sequenced: blood. The receptors stem from a human donor with ulcerative colitis or Crohn's disease, or a healthy co-twin of an affected twin (not recorded which).

J is TRBJ1-3 and V is TRBV29-1. CDR1 is SQVTM and CDR2 is ANQGSEA in the germline V gene. The CDR3 length is 12 residues. The CDR3 sequence is CSGRGRADTIYF.

The rearrangement uses TRBV27 and TRBJ1-1; the D gene TCRdb calls, TRBD1, cannot be checked with no DNA. CDR3 length: 14 residues. Looked up from germline, CDR1 is MNHEY and CDR2 is SMNVEV (reference sequence). CDR3 sequence reads: CASRLDRGNTEAFF.

This chain uses TRBV9 with TRBJ2-5; absent DNA, TCRdb's TRBD1 call cannot be checked. Per the germline V gene, CDR1 is SGDLS and CDR2 is YYNGEE. CDR3 length equals 15 residues. The CDR3 sequence is CASSWGRTPKETQYF.

This chain joins TRBV6-5 and TRBJ1-4. CDR1 and CDR2 from the germline V gene are MNHEY and SVGAGI. The CDR3 totals 12 residues. The CDR3 spells CASREGYEKLFF.

This sequence joins TRBV6-5 and TRBJ2-3; TCRdb selects TRBD2, and the lack of DNA leaves this call unchecked. Germline V gene data show CDR1 as MNHEY and CDR2 as SVGAGI. The CDR3 is 15 amino acids. This chain's CDR3 is CASSYSAGPTDTQYF.